These 22 T cell receptor beta chains share one sample of origin, sequenced in a study of shared clonotypes between healthy human individuals. Produced via immunoSEQ multiplex PCR; TCRdb's table is partial and in-frame only. The sample holds approximately 980,000 clones, around three quarters seen once. The sequenced sample consisted of memory CD4+ T cells sorted from blood. Subset here: CD45RA-negative fraction. Receptors originate from a man younger than 35 in good health.

This rearrangement joins TRBV10-1 to TRBJ1-1; no definite D call. V lost 0 bases and J 6 bases, leaving 11 bases between the germline ends. The CDR3 runs 14 residues. Germline CDR1 WNHNN, CDR2 SYGVQD (reference sequence). The CDR3 nucleotides read TGCGCCAGCAGTGAGTCTGGAGTAAAGCCTGAAGCTTTCTTT. It yields the protein CASSESGVKPEAFF.

J is TRBJ2-3 and V is TRBV5-8; 7 bases are shared with TRBD2. CDR3 length: 16 residues. The V and J ends lost 0 bases and 2 bases, in that order; junction bases with no gene match: 6. Germline CDR1 reads SGHTS; CDR2 reads YDEGEE. The CDR3 region is CASSLAGGTNTDTQYF. CDR3 coding DNA: TGTGCCAGCAGCTTGGCCGGGGGGACCAACACAGATACGCAGTATTTT.

The genes are TRBV7-9 and TRBJ2-3, with 9 nucleotides matching TRBD2. Germline trimming cut 5 bases from V and 2 bases from J; bases unmatched to any gene: 8. Germline assignment: CDR1 SEHNR and CDR2 FQNEAQ (reference sequence). The CDR3 loop spans 16 amino acids. In DNA form, the CDR3 reads TGTGCCAGCAGCCAAGGTCTAGCGGGACTCACAGATACGCAGTATTTT. Protein: CASSQGLAGLTDTQYF.

The chain uses TRBV7-2 and TRBJ2-1, with 8 nucleotides matching TRBD1. The CDR3 covers 13 residues. Germline trimming cut 5 bases from V and 13 bases from J; bases unmatched to any gene: 10. The V gene's germline CDR1 is SGHTA and CDR2 FQGNSA. The CDR3 sequence: CASSHRDRQSQFF. CDR3 in DNA: TGTGCCAGCAGCCACCGGGACAGGCAATCTCAGTTCTTC. The entire variable domain, with the rest obtained from reference TRBV7-2 and TRBJ2-1, is as follows: GAGVSQSPSNKVTEKGKDVELRCDPISGHTALYWYRQSLGQGLEFLIYFQGNSAPDKSGLPSDRFSAERTGGSVSTLTIQRTQQEDSAVYLCASSHRDRQSQFFGPGTRLTVL.

The chain combines TRBV5-1 with TRBJ1-6; D unclear. CDR1 is SGHRS and CDR2 is YFSETQ in the germline V gene. Trimming took 6 bases from V and 8 from J, leaving 18 bases between them. CDR3 length: 15 amino acids. DNA of the CDR3: TGCGCCAGCACCACACAGAGCCGTGGGGATTCACCCCTCCACTTT. Encoded protein: CASTTQSRGDSPLHF.

The rearrangement links TRBV5-1 to TRBJ2-7; D is uncertain. The germline gives CDR1 SGHRS, CDR2 YFSETQ. The CDR3 covers 16 residues. V shed 3 bases and J shed 0 bases, with 16 bases lying between them. In nucleotides, the CDR3 is TGCGCCAGCAGCTACACCTTACCACTGTACTCCTACGAGCAGTACTTC. Translation: CASSYTLPLYSYEQYF. The variable domain in full, with the rest retrieved from reference TRBV5-1 and TRBJ2-7, is KAGVTQTPRYLIKTRGQQVTLSCSPISGHRSVSWYQQTPGQGLQFLFEYFSETQRNKGNFPGRFSGRQFSNSRSEMNVSTLELGDSALYLCASSYTLPLYSYEQYFGPGTRLTVT.

This clone was recorded only once. The chain couples TRBV18 to TRBJ2-7, with a weak D call TRBD1 (6 bases). The CDR3 has 17 residues. The V gene lost 0 bases and the J gene lost 0 bases, with 15 bases spanning the gap. Germline loops: CDR1 KGHSH, CDR2 LQKENI. CDR3 sequence: CASSPPPQGPYSYEQYF. The CDR3 nucleotides are TGTGCCAGCTCACCACCGCCTCAGGGGCCCTACTCCTACGAGCAGTACTTC.

This chain links TRBV5-1 with TRBJ2-2, with TRBD1 matching over 8 bases. The germline V gene encodes CDR1 SGHRS and CDR2 YFSETQ. Trimming cost V 1 base and J 3 bases; bases outside gene matches: 2. This CDR3 is 15 amino acids long. The CDR3 region is CASSLMTGDTGELFF. The CDR3 bases are TGCGCCAGCAGCTTGATGACAGGGGACACCGGGGAGCTGTTTTTT. Together with reference TRBV5-1 and TRBJ2-2, the CDR3 gives the full variable domain: KAGVTQTPRYLIKTRGQQVTLSCSPISGHRSVSWYQQTPGQGLQFLFEYFSETQRNKGNFPGRFSGRQFSNSRSEMNVSTLELGDSALYLCASSLMTGDTGELFFGEGSRLTVL.

The chain is built from TRBV10-3 and TRBJ2-3, with D unclear. This CDR3 contains 14 residues. The germline gives CDR1 ENHRY, CDR2 SYGVKD. Trimming pared 0 bases from V and 8 bases from J, leaving 12 bases between. CDR3 loop: CAISESSAHVTQYF. The CDR3 nucleotides read TGTGCCATCAGTGAGTCGAGTGCACACGTTACGCAGTATTTT.

The chain combines TRBV5-6 with TRBJ1-2, with a tentative D call TRBD1 (5 bases). Germline V gives CDR1 SGHDT, CDR2 YYEEEE. The CDR3 contains 14 residues. V shed 1 base and J shed 8 bases, with 15 bases lying between them. The CDR3 loop reads CASSLNRGWWGYTF. Here the CDR3 DNA reads TGTGCCAGCAGCTTGAATAGGGGCTGGTGGGGCTACACCTTC.

This clone has only one observation. J is TRBJ2-7 and V is TRBV5-5, with 7 bases lining up with TRBD1. The germline V gene encodes CDR1 SGHKS and CDR2 YYEKEE (reference sequence). Unmatched junction bases numbered 18, after V lost 4 bases and J lost 2 bases. The CDR3 loop spans 18 amino acids. As DNA, the CDR3 is TGTGCCAGCAGCCGGACGTTCTCTGGGACAGCTATTACCTACGAGCAGTACTTC. Translating it yields CASSRTFSGTAITYEQYF.

This clone was seen a few times. At the DNA level, this CDR3 is encoded by other sequences in the same sample as well. This sequence joins TRBV18 and TRBJ2-1; D not certain. Per the germline V gene, CDR1 is KGHSH and CDR2 is LQKENI. This CDR3 is 11 amino acids long. Trimming took off 6 bases at V and 9 bases at J, with 9 bases between the two ends. CDR3 sequence: CASSPSREQFF. For the CDR3, the DNA is TGTGCCAGCTCTCCCTCCCGTGAGCAGTTCTTC.

About this clone itself: At the DNA level, this CDR3 is encoded by other sequences in the same sample as well. The chain carries TRBV5-1 and TRBJ1-1, with TRBD1 as a possible D gene (5 bases). Germline CDR1 SGHRS, CDR2 YFSETQ. The V end was cut by 3 bases, the J end by 1 base, with 10 bases between. This CDR3 has 14 residues. The CDR3 loop is CASSSQGPNTEAFF. DNA of the CDR3: TGCGCCAGCAGCTCCCAGGGCCCGAACACTGAAGCTTTCTTT.

The table lists this clone with many counts. The chain uses TRBV18 and TRBJ1-3, with D uncertain. Trimming cost V 3 bases and J 4 bases, with 16 bases left between them. The germline V gene has CDR1 KGHSH and CDR2 LQKENI. This CDR3 has 16 residues. CDR3 sequence reads: CASSPPGVREGNTIYF. The CDR3 DNA sequence: TGTGCCAGCTCACCCCCGGGAGTTCGGGAAGGAAACACCATATATTTT.

In nucleotides, the CDR3 is TGTGCCAGCAGCCAGGAGGTAATAGCCAAAAACATTCAGTACTTC. Its protein is CASSQEVIAKNIQYF. V usage is TRBV16 and J usage is TRBJ2-4; possibly TRBD2 for D (5 bases). V was pared by 3 bases and J by 0 bases, with 9 bases between. Looked up from germline, CDR1 is KGHSY and CDR2 is FQNENV. This CDR3 comprises 15 residues.

Regarding this clone: Other DNA variants within this sample encode the same CDR3. The chain joins TRBV30 to TRBJ1-2; TRBD1 might be the D (5 bases). CDR1 is GTSNPN, CDR2 SVGIG, per germline (reference sequence). The CDR3 spans 13 residues. With 4 bases removed from V and 3 bases from J, the gap between germline ends came to 12 bases. The CDR3 is CAWTRGRYYGYTF. Written as DNA, the CDR3 is TGTGCCTGGACCCGGGGCAGGTACTATGGCTACACCTTC.

The rearrangement uses TRBV5-4 and TRBJ2-1; 8 bases map to TRBD2. Germline V gives CDR1 SGHNT, CDR2 YYREEE (reference sequence). This CDR3 spans 16 amino acids. J lost 4 bases, V lost 0 bases, and 6 bases had no gene match. The CDR3 DNA reads TGTGCCAGCAGCTTGGAGACTAGCGCCTTATACAATGAGCAGTTCTTC. Translated: CASSLETSALYNEQFF.

This clone has more than one count but fewer than ten. This chain links TRBV15 with TRBJ1-1; D is ambiguous. V was shortened by 1 base and J by 3 bases, with 6 bases between the two germline ends. The CDR3 sequence is 13 residues long. The V gene's germline CDR1 is LNHNV and CDR2 YYDKDF (reference sequence). The CDR3 spells CATSRVADTEAFF. DNA for the CDR3: TGTGCCACCAGCAGAGTGGCAGACACTGAAGCTTTCTTT.

This chain joins TRBV7-9 and TRBJ1-1; the D is unclear. Trimming stripped 4 bases from V and 5 bases from J, with 17 bases between. The CDR3 totals 15 residues. Germline V gene data show CDR1 as SEHNR and CDR2 as FQNEAQ (reference sequence). The CDR3 here is CASSSSNARPTEAFF. CDR3 DNA sequence: TGTGCCAGCAGCTCCTCAAATGCGCGTCCAACTGAAGCTTTCTTT.

The sample holds a few counts of this clone. The V call is TRBV5-4, the J call TRBJ1-1; D unclear. Germline CDR1 reads SGHNT; CDR2 reads YYREEE (reference sequence). The CDR3 extends over 12 amino acids. Trimming pared 2 bases from V and 1 base from J, leaving 3 bases between. The CDR3 protein is CASSLWNTEAFF. In nucleotides, the CDR3 is TGTGCCAGCAGCTTATGGAACACTGAAGCTTTCTTT.

The J gene is TRBJ2-2, the V gene TRBV2, with 8 bases identical to TRBD1. The CDR3 is made up of 17 amino acids. Germline V lookup: CDR1 SNHLY, CDR2 FYNNEI. With V trimmed by 2 bases and J by 2 bases, 7 bases remained unmatched. DNA for the CDR3: TGTGCCAGCAGTGAATTCACAGGGGGGATCAACACCGGGGAGCTGTTTTTT. Translating gives CASSEFTGGINTGELFF.

The rearrangement links TRBV28 to TRBJ2-1; 9 bases match TRBD2. This CDR3 has 15 amino acids. With 6 bases clipped from V and 7 bases from J, the junction kept 10 bases outside the gene matches. Per the germline V gene, CDR1 is MDHEN and CDR2 is SYDVKM. CDR3 sequence reads: CASSPGGGGGNEQFF. In nucleotides, the CDR3 is TGTGCCAGCAGCCCCGGCGGCGGGGGGGGGAATGAGCAGTTCTTC.